The 26 T cell receptor beta chains presented below share a single source sample, sequenced in a study of blood T cell repertoires in COVID-19. This table comes from immunoSEQ multiplex PCR, and its TCRdb copy is limited to in-frame clones, with some not included. The sample carries 300,000 to 450,000 clones, 85% recorded once. The sequenced sample consisted of peripheral blood. Receptors were obtained from a woman younger than 35 with acute or convalescent COVID-19.

This clone showed up just a few times. This chain joins TRBV7-6 and TRBJ1-2; the D is unclear. Trimming pared 1 base from V and 1 base from J, leaving 16 bases between. Germline CDR1 is SGHVS and CDR2 is FNYEAQ. The CDR3 sequence is 17 residues long. The CDR3 protein is CASSLGVVADYNYGYTF. The CDR3 region has the DNA TGTGCCAGCAGCTTAGGAGTAGTGGCGGATTATAACTATGGCTACACCTTC.

This clone has just one count. V is TRBV29-1 and J is TRBJ1-1; D is perhaps TRBD1 (6 bases). The CDR3 covers 14 residues. Trimming removed 7 bases at V and 5 bases at J, with 20 bases between. Germline V gene lookup returns CDR1 SQVTM and CDR2 ANQGSEA. CDR3 sequence reads: CSALGGKTRTEAFF. DNA for the CDR3: TGCAGCGCCCTAGGGGGAAAAACGCGAACTGAAGCTTTCTTT.

The rearrangement links TRBV7-2 to TRBJ1-1, with D tentatively TRBD1 (5 bases). Germline V lookup: CDR1 SGHTA, CDR2 FQGNSA. The CDR3 runs to 16 residues. V lost 1 base and J 3 bases, leaving 15 bases between the germline ends. The CDR3 DNA sequence: TGTGCCAGCAGCTTAGAAGGCAGGGCCTGGGACACTGAAGCTTTCTTT. Translated, it gives CASSLEGRAWDTEAFF.

This clone was seen a single time. This chain joins TRBV19 and TRBJ1-1; the match to TRBD1 covers 7 bases. J was trimmed by 7 bases and V by 0 bases; bases with no gene match: 11. Germline V lookup: CDR1 LNHDA, CDR2 SQIVND (reference sequence). CDR3 size: 16 residues. The CDR3 bases are TGTGCCAGTAGTATAGACAGGACAGGCTTCGAAAGTGAAGCTTTCTTT. It yields the protein CASSIDRTGFESEAFF.

The V and J genes are TRBV11-2 and TRBJ2-3; 7 bases are shared with TRBD2. The CDR3 is 17 residues long. The germline V gene encodes CDR1 SGHAT and CDR2 FQNNGV. With V trimmed by 5 bases and J by 5 bases, 16 bases remained unmatched. CDR3 in DNA: TGTGCCAGCAGCCGAAACCGGGCGGGAGAATTAGGAGATACGCAGTATTTT. Its translation: CASSRNRAGELGDTQYF. Filled out from reference TRBV11-2 and TRBJ2-3, the complete variable domain reads EAGVAQSPRYKIIEKRQSVAFWCNPISGHATLYWYQQILGQGPKLLIQFQNNGVVDDSQLPKDRFSAERLKGVDSTLKIQPAKLEDSAVYLCASSRNRAGELGDTQYFGPGTRLTVL.

The chain recombines TRBV28 with TRBJ2-2; 10 bases are a match to TRBD1. V dropped 3 bases and J dropped 5; count of bases not matched to a gene: 3. This CDR3 has 15 residues. The V gene's germline CDR1 is MDHEN and CDR2 SYDVKM. The CDR3 region has the DNA TGTGCCAGCAGTTTGACAGGGGGCGAGACCGGGGAGCTGTTTTTT. This translates into CASSLTGGETGELFF.

This clone occurred once. CDR3 DNA: TGTGCCAGTAGTATCTCAGGGTTCTCTGGAAACACCATATATTTT. Its translation: CASSISGFSGNTIYF. The chain couples TRBV19 to TRBJ1-3, with D possibly being TRBD1 (5 bases). The germline CDR1 and CDR2 sequences are LNHDA and SQIVND (reference sequence). Trimming left V 3 bases short and J 0 bases short, with 9 bases between. The CDR3 has 15 residues.

This chain connects TRBV19 to TRBJ1-4; D is ambiguous. Trimming shortened V by 10 bases and J by 1 base, and 19 bases separated the two germline ends. The CDR3 is made up of 16 amino acids. Germline V gene data show CDR1 as LNHDA and CDR2 as SQIVND (reference sequence). The CDR3 DNA reads TGTGCCACCTCCGAGAGGGTAATAGAAACTAATGAAAAACTGTTTTTT. Protein product: CATSERVIETNEKLFF.

This chain joins TRBV27 and TRBJ2-5, with 10 bases aligning to TRBD2. V shed 2 bases and J 9 bases; nucleotides not matched to a gene: 9. Germline values: CDR1 MNHEY, CDR2 SMNVEV (reference sequence). The CDR3 covers 15 residues. CDR3 sequence reads: CASSLVGTSAMAQYF. For the CDR3, the DNA is TGTGCCAGCAGTTTAGTCGGGACTAGCGCCATGGCCCAGTACTTC.

The chain combines TRBV5-1 with TRBJ2-2; no reliable D call. CDR3 length: 16 residues. V was trimmed by 0 bases and J by 5 bases, leaving 14 bases between them. From germline, CDR1 is SGHRS and CDR2 YFSETQ. CDR3 in DNA: TGCGCCAGCAGCTTGGCAGACCGAAGAGGAACCGGGGAGCTGTTTTTT. As protein: CASSLADRRGTGELFF.

Here the CDR3 DNA reads TGTGCCAGCAGCGTAGCTCCGCAGGGTGGCGAGCAGTACTTC. This sequence encodes CASSVAPQGGEQYF. The J gene is TRBJ2-7, the V gene TRBV9, with a tentative D call TRBD1 (5 bases). The CDR3 has 14 residues. Trimming removed 0 bases at V and 6 bases at J, with 13 bases between. CDR1 SGDLS and CDR2 YYNGEE come from the germline V gene.

The rearrangement uses TRBV27 and TRBJ2-2; 7 nucleotides line up with TRBD1. The CDR3 contains 17 residues. Germline trimming cut 5 bases from V and 7 bases from J; bases unmatched to any gene: 16. CDR1 MNHEY and CDR2 SMNVEV come from the germline V gene (reference sequence). The CDR3, as DNA: TGTGCCAGCAGTGCCACAGGGGTCAGTAGCGCCAGCGGGGAGCTGTTTTTT. As protein: CASSATGVSSASGELFF.

This chain links TRBV3-1 (or the pseudogene TRBV3-2) with TRBJ2-1; D may be TRBD2 (5 bases). The CDR3 has 17 residues. Trimming removed 0 bases at V and 7 bases at J, with 19 bases between. The germline CDR1 and CDR2 sequences are LGHDT and YNNKEL (reference sequence). CDR3: CASSQDESRERRNEQFF. Here the CDR3 DNA reads TGTGCCAGCAGCCAAGATGAGTCAAGGGAGCGCCGGAATGAGCAGTTCTTC.

The V call is TRBV4-1, the J call TRBJ1-5, with no clear D. The V gene lost 4 bases and the J gene lost 7 bases, with 20 bases spanning the gap. The CDR3 has 16 residues. Germline assignment: CDR1 MGHRA and CDR2 YSYEKL. CDR3 in DNA: TGCGCCAGCAGCCCTAATGAGGAGTCTCCGTGGCAGCCCCAGCATTTT. Translating gives CASSPNEESPWQPQHF.

This clone was seen a single time. The chain uses TRBV9 and TRBJ2-3; 7 bases map to TRBD1. The CDR3 spans 16 residues. Germline V CDR1 and CDR2: SGDLS, YYNGEE. V lost 4 bases to trimming and J lost 2 bases; unmatched junction nucleotides: 10. CDR3 protein: CASSPTGGQVTDTQYF. In DNA form, the CDR3 reads TGTGCCAGCAGCCCGACGGGCGGACAGGTCACAGATACGCAGTATTTT.

The genes are TRBV4-1 and TRBJ2-2, with a possible D match to TRBD1 (5 bases). CDR1 MGHRA and CDR2 YSYEKL come from the germline V gene. The CDR3 contains 16 residues. Trimming took 0 bases from V and 7 from J, leaving 15 bases between them. In DNA, the CDR3 is TGCGCCAGCAGCCAAGATTCGTTAGGGGTGGGCGGGGAGCTGTTTTTT. Residues: CASSQDSLGVGGELFF.

The genes are TRBV27 and TRBJ2-7; 7 positions match TRBD1. Germline V lookup: CDR1 MNHEY, CDR2 SMNVEV (reference sequence). Losses at the gene ends were 10 bases for V and 2 bases for J; bases not matched to a gene: 8. CDR3 size: 13 residues. CDR3 DNA sequence: TGTGCCACTCCTTCGAGGGGGCCCTACGAGCAGTACTTC. It translates to CATPSRGPYEQYF.

This clone has a handful of counts. The rearrangement links TRBV19 to TRBJ1-6; possibly TRBD1 for D (5 bases). The germline V and J ends were trimmed by 3 bases and 1 base, with 7 bases remaining between them. The CDR3 has 15 residues. Per the germline V gene, CDR1 is LNHDA and CDR2 is SQIVND (reference sequence). In DNA, the CDR3 is TGTGCCAGTAGTATCCAGGGATCCTATAATTCACCCCTCCACTTT. Translation gives CASSIQGSYNSPLHF.

This clone was recorded a few times. The chain couples TRBV24-1 to TRBJ2-5; D is perhaps TRBD2 (5 bases). Germline CDR1 is KGHDR and CDR2 is SFDVKD. The CDR3 consists of 13 residues. Trimming removed 2 bases at V and 5 bases at J, with 8 bases between. This CDR3 reads CATSDSGGETQYF. The CDR3 DNA sequence: TGTGCCACCAGTGATTCGGGCGGGGAGACCCAGTACTTC.

CDR3 sequence: CASKPGTADNSPLHF. CDR3 DNA: TGTGCCAGCAAACCCGGGACAGCGGATAATTCACCCCTCCACTTT. V usage is TRBV6-5 and J usage is TRBJ1-6; 7 nucleotides agree with TRBD1. The CDR3 spans 15 residues. Germline V lookup: CDR1 MNHEY, CDR2 SVGAGI. With 7 bases clipped from V and 5 bases from J, the junction kept 8 bases outside the gene matches.

V usage is TRBV27 and J usage is TRBJ2-6; D perhaps matches TRBD2 (7 bases). The CDR3 runs to 14 residues. Per germline, CDR1 MNHEY and CDR2 SMNVEV (reference sequence). Trimming took off 5 bases at V and 9 bases at J, with 14 bases between the two ends. For the CDR3, the DNA is TGTGCCAGCAGTACCTGGGGGGGCTTCAACGTCCTGACTTTC. This translates into CASSTWGGFNVLTF.

This clone was counted only a few times. The V gene is TRBV4-2, the J gene TRBJ2-3; 7 bases are a match to TRBD2. Losses at the gene ends were 1 base for V and 3 bases for J; bases not matched to a gene: 4. This CDR3 contains 15 residues. In germline, CDR1 is LGHNA, CDR2 YNFKEQ. DNA of the CDR3: TGTGCCAGCAGCCAAGGAGCGGGGTCAACAGATACGCAGTATTTT. It codes for CASSQGAGSTDTQYF.

This clone was found once. The rearrangement uses TRBV6-2 or TRBV6-3 and TRBJ1-2, with D possibly TRBD1 on 6 matching bases. CDR1 and CDR2 from the germline V gene are MNHEY and SVGEGT. The CDR3 runs 12 residues. Trimming removed 5 bases from V and 7 bases from J, with 11 bases in between. The CDR3 loop is CASSQQGAGYTF. CDR3 bases: TGTGCCAGCAGTCAACAGGGCGCTGGCTACACCTTC.

This clone showed up just once. The chain is built from TRBV12-3 or TRBV12-4 and TRBJ1-5, with D possibly TRBD1 on 6 matching bases. This CDR3 is 13 amino acids long. V lost 3 bases and J lost 9, with 12 bases in between. CDR3 protein: CASSLRGGRPQHF. The CDR3 bases are TGTGCCAGCAGTTTGAGGGGGGGAAGGCCCCAGCATTTT.

The chain employs TRBV24-1 and TRBJ1-2; D not certain. Trimming left V 1 base short and J 8 bases short, with 16 bases between. In germline, CDR1 is KGHDR, CDR2 SFDVKD. This CDR3 has 15 amino acids. CDR3 nucleotides: TGTGCCACCAGTGATTTCCCCCGCGACAAGAGAGGCTACACCTTC. Amino acid sequence: CATSDFPRDKRGYTF.

This clone was observed a handful of times. In DNA form, the CDR3 reads TGCGCCAGCAGCCCCCAGGCGAACACCGGGGAGCTGTTTTTT. Residues: CASSPQANTGELFF. The genes are TRBV10-1 and TRBJ2-2; D gene ambiguous. The ends were cut back, 6 bases at V and 0 bases at J, with 8 bases in the middle. Germline V gives CDR1 WNHNN, CDR2 SYGVQD (reference sequence). This CDR3 contains 14 residues.